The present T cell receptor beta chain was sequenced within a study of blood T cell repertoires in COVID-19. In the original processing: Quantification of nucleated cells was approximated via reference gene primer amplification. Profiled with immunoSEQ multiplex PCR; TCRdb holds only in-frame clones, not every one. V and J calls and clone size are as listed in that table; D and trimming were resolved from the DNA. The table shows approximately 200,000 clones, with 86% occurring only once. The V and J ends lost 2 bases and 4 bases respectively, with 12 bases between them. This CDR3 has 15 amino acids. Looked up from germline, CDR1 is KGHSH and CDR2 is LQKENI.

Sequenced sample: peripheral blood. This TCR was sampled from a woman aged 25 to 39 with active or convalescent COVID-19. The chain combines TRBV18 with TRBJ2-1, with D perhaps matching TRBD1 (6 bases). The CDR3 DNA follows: TGTGCCAGCTCACCAGTAACAGGGAATTACAATGAGCAGTTCTTC. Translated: CASSPVTGNYNEQFF.